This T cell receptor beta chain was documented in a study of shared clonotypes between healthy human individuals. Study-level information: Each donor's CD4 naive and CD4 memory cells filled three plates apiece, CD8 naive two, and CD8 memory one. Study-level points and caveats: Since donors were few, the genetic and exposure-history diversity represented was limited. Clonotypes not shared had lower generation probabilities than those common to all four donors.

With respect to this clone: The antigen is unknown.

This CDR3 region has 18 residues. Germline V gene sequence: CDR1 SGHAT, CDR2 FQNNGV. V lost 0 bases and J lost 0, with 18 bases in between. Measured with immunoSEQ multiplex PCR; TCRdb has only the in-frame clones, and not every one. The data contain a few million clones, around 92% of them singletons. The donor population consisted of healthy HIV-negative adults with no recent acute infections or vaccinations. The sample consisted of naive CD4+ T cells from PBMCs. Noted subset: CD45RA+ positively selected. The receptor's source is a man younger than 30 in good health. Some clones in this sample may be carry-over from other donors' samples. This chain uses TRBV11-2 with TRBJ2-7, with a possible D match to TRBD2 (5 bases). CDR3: CASSLDLGRAVSSYEQYF. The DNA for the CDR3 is TGTGCCAGCAGCTTAGATCTCGGGCGGGCAGTTAGCTCCTACGAGCAGTACTTC.